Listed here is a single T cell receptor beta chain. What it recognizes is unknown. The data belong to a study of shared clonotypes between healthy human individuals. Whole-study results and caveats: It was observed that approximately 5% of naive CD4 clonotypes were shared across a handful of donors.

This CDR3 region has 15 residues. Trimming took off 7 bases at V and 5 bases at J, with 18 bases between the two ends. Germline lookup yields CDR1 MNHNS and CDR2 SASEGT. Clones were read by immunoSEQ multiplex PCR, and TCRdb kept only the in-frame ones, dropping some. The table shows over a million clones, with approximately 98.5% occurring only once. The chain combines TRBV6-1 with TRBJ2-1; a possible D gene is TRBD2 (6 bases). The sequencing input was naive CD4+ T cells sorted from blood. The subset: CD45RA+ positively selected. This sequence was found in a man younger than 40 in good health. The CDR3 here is CASIKSGRLDNEQFF. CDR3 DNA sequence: TGTGCCAGCATCAAATCAGGGAGGTTAGACAATGAGCAGTTCTTC.